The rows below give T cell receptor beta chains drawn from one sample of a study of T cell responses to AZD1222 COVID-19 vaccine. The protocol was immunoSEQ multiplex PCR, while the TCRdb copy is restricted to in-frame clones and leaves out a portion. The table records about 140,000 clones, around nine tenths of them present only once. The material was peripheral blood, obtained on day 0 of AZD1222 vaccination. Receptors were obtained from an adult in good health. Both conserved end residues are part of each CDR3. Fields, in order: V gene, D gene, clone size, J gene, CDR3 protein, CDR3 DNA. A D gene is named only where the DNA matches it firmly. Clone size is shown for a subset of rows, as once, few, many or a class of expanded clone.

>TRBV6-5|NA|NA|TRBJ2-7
CASQPGGRVSYEQYF
TGTGCCAGCCAGCCGGGCGGCAGGGTATCCTACGAGCAGTACTTC
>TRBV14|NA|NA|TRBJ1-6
CASSQDYKEFSPLHF
TGTGCCAGCAGCCAAGATTATAAGGAATTCTCACCCCTCCACTTT
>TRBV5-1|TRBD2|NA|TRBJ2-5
CASRVGGTRVQETQYF
TGCGCCAGCAGAGTTGGAGGGACTAGGGTCCAAGAGACCCAGTACTTC
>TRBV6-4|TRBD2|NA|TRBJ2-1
CASSEAGGSYNEQFF
TGTGCCAGCAGTGAAGCGGGAGGCTCCTACAATGAGCAGTTCTTC
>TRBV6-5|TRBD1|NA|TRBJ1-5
CASRLTGGNSQPQHF
TGTGCCAGCAGACTAACAGGGGGAAATTCTCAGCCCCAGCATTTT
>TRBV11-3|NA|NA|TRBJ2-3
CASSRTGTTDTQYF
TGTGCCAGCAGCCGTACGGGTACCACAGATACGCAGTATTTT
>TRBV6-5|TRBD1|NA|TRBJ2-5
CASSPTGPEKTQYF
TGTGCCAGCAGCCCGACAGGGCCCGAAAAGACCCAGTACTTC
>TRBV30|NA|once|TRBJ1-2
CAWSAWGEPHAGYGYTF
TGTGCCTGGAGCGCTTGGGGTGAGCCTCACGCTGGCTATGGCTACACCTTC
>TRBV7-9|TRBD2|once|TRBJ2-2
CATGGGNTGELFF
TGTGCCACCGGCGGGGGGAACACCGGGGAGCTGTTTTTT
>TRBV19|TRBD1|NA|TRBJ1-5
CASSKNRGSNQPQHF
TGTGCCAGTAGCAAAAACAGGGGGAGCAATCAGCCCCAGCATTTT
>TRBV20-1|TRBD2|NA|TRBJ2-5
CSASGTTNQETQYF
TGCAGTGCTAGTGGGACTACCAACCAGGAGACCCAGTACTTC
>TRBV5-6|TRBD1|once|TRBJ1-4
CASSLSGGNEKLFF
TGTGCCAGCAGCTTGTCAGGGGGGAATGAAAAACTGTTTTTT
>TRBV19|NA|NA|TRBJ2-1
CASSPLRGSGVSVNEQFF
TGTGCCAGTAGTCCGCTTAGGGGCTCAGGGGTGAGTGTTAATGAGCAGTTCTTC
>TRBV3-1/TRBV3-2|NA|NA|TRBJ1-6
CASSLGRVGSPLHF
TGTGCCAGCAGCCTCGGCAGGGTAGGATCACCCCTCCACTTT
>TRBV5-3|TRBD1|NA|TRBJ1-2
CARSPSTGGLNGYTF
TGTGCCAGAAGCCCCTCGACAGGGGGCCTTAATGGCTACACCTTC
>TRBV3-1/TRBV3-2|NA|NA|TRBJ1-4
CASSYPGWGEKLFF
TGTGCCAGCAGCTATCCAGGGTGGGGTGAAAAACTGTTTTTT
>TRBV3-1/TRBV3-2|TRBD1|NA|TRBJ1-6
CASSQPGTGRYNSPLHF
TGTGCCAGCAGCCAGCCAGGGACAGGGAGGTATAATTCACCCCTCCACTTT
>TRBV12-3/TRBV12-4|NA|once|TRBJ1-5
CASSPLLEAQHF
TGTGCCAGCAGTCCCCTCCTTGAGGCCCAGCATTTT
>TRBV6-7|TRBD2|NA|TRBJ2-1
CASSYGTSDNNEQFF
TGTGCCAGCAGTTACGGGACTAGCGACAACAATGAGCAGTTCTTC
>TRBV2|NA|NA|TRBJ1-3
CASSVDRGNTIYF
TGTGCCAGCAGTGTTGACAGAGGAAACACCATATATTTT
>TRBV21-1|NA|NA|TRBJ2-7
CASSKAGTSGNWSSEQYF
TGTGCCAGCAGCAAGGCCGGGACTAGCGGGAACTGGTCCTCCGAGCAGTACTTC
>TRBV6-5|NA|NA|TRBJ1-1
CASSFTTDPNTEAFF
TGTGCCAGCAGTTTTACGACAGACCCTAACACTGAAGCTTTCTTT
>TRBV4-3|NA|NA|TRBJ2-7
CASSQDLPGPQGEQYF
TGCGCCAGCAGCCAAGATCTCCCCGGGCCCCAAGGGGAGCAGTACTTC
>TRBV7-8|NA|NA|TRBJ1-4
CASSSDQAYEKLFF
TGTGCCAGCAGCAGCGACCAGGCGTATGAAAAACTGTTTTTT
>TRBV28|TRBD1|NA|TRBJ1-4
CASRDLGFRTGRSEKLFF
TGTGCCAGCAGAGACCTAGGGTTCCGGACAGGGCGCAGTGAAAAACTGTTTTTT
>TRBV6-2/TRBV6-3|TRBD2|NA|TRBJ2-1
CASSLAQRTSGRPTYNEQFF
TGTGCCAGCAGCCTAGCCCAAAGGACTAGCGGGAGACCCACCTACAATGAGCAGTTCTTC
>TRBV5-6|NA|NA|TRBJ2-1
CASSLDGAFGPVSYNEQFF
TGTGCCAGCAGCTTGGACGGGGCCTTCGGACCAGTCTCCTACAATGAGCAGTTCTTC
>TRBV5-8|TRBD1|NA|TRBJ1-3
CASIDRVSGNTIYF
TGTGCCAGCATCGACAGGGTCTCTGGAAACACCATATATTTT
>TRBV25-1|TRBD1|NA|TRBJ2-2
CASSEGDRGYTGELFF
TGTGCCAGCAGTGAAGGGGACAGGGGTTACACCGGGGAGCTGTTTTTT
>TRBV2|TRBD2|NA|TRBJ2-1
CASSLGEGMFF
TGTGCCAGCAGCCTTGGGGAGGGGATGTTCTTC
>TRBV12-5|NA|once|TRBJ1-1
CASAPDGNTEAFF
TGTGCTAGTGCCCCGGACGGAAACACTGAAGCTTTCTTT
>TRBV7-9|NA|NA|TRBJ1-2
CASSFADGGYTF
TGTGCCAGCAGCTTCGCGGACGGCGGCTACACCTTC
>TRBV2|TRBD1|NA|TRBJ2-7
CASRGQVTYEQYF
TGTGCCAGCAGAGGACAGGTAACCTACGAGCAGTACTTC
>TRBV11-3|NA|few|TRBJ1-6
CASSLPRGGSPLHF
TGTGCCAGCAGTCTCCCCCGGGGGGGTTCACCCCTCCACTTT
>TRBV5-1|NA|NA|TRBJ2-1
CASSRMQERADNEQFF
TGCGCCAGCAGCCGGATGCAGGAGAGGGCGGACAATGAGCAGTTCTTC
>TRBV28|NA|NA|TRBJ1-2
CASSDRTTGFMIGGYTF
TGTGCCAGCAGTGACCGGACTACAGGGTTCATGATTGGTGGCTACACCTTC
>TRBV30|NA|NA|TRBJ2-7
CACKDKGMLYEQYF
TGTGCCTGTAAGGACAAGGGAATGCTTTACGAGCAGTACTTC
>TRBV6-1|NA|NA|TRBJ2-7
CASSESVGGYEQYF
TGTGCCAGCAGTGAAAGCGTAGGGGGCTACGAGCAGTACTTC
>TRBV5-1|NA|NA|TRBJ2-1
CASSLVDSPYNEQFF
TGCGCCAGCAGCTTGGTGGACTCCCCCTACAATGAGCAGTTCTTC
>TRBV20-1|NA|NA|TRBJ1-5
CSASTRTAWVAGIYSNQPQHF
TGCAGTGCTAGTACCCGGACAGCGTGGGTGGCCGGAATATATAGCAATCAGCCCCAGCATTTT
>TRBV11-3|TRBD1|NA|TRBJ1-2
CASSLRDRGSYGYTF
TGTGCCAGCAGCCTCCGGGACAGGGGAAGCTATGGCTACACCTTC
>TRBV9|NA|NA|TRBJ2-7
CASSPSGAYEQYF
TGTGCCAGCAGCCCTTCGGGGGCCTACGAGCAGTACTTC
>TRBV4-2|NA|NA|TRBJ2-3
CASSQEGRGRGTDTQYF
TGTGCCAGCAGCCAAGAGGGAAGGGGCAGGGGCACAGATACGCAGTATTTT
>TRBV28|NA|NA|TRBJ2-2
CASSLSGELFF
TGTGCCAGCAGTCTTTCCGGGGAGCTGTTTTTT
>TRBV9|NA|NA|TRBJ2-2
CASSPTGGLSLNTGELFF
TGTGCCAGCAGCCCCACAGGCGGACTTTCACTCAACACCGGGGAGCTGTTTTTT
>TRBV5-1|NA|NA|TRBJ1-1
CASSSRGDVVNTEAFF
TGCGCCAGCAGCTCGCGGGGCGACGTCGTGAACACTGAAGCTTTCTTT
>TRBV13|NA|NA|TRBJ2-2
CASSLVVQGYTGELFF
TGTGCCAGCAGCTTAGTAGTCCAGGGCTACACCGGGGAGCTGTTTTTT
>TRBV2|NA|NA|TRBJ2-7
CASSDLAGEQYF
TGTGCCAGCAGTGACCTCGCGGGGGAGCAGTACTTC
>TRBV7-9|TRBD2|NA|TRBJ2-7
CASSLGRESYEQYF
TGTGCCAGCAGCTTAGGGCGGGAGTCCTACGAGCAGTACTTC
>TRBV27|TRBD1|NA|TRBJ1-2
CASSFGQGNGYTF
TGTGCCAGCAGTTTCGGACAGGGGAATGGCTACACCTTC
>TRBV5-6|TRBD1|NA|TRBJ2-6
CASRATGLSASGANVLTF
TGTGCCAGCAGGGCGACAGGGTTGAGCGCTTCTGGGGCCAACGTCCTGACTTTC
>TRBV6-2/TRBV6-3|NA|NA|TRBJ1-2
CASSRLYGYTF
TGTGCCAGCAGCCGCCTCTATGGCTACACCTTC
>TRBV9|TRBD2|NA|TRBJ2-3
CASSVAGLAGAKDTQYF
TGTGCCAGCAGCGTCGCCGGACTAGCGGGAGCCAAAGATACGCAGTATTTT
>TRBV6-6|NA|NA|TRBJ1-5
CASTNQVRQPQHF
TGTGCCAGCACCAATCAGGTTAGGCAGCCCCAGCATTTT
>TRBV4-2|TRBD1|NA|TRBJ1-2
CASSPNRDRGGGYTF
TGTGCCAGCAGCCCCAACCGGGACAGGGGAGGTGGCTACACCTTC
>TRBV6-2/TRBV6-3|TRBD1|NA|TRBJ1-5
CASSYYPGQGAYEGNQPQHF
TGTGCCAGCAGTTATTACCCGGGACAGGGGGCTTACGAGGGCAATCAGCCCCAGCATTTT
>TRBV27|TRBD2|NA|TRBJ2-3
CASSLTLAGVGTDTQYF
TGTGCCAGCAGTTTAACACTAGCGGGAGTGGGCACAGATACGCAGTATTTT